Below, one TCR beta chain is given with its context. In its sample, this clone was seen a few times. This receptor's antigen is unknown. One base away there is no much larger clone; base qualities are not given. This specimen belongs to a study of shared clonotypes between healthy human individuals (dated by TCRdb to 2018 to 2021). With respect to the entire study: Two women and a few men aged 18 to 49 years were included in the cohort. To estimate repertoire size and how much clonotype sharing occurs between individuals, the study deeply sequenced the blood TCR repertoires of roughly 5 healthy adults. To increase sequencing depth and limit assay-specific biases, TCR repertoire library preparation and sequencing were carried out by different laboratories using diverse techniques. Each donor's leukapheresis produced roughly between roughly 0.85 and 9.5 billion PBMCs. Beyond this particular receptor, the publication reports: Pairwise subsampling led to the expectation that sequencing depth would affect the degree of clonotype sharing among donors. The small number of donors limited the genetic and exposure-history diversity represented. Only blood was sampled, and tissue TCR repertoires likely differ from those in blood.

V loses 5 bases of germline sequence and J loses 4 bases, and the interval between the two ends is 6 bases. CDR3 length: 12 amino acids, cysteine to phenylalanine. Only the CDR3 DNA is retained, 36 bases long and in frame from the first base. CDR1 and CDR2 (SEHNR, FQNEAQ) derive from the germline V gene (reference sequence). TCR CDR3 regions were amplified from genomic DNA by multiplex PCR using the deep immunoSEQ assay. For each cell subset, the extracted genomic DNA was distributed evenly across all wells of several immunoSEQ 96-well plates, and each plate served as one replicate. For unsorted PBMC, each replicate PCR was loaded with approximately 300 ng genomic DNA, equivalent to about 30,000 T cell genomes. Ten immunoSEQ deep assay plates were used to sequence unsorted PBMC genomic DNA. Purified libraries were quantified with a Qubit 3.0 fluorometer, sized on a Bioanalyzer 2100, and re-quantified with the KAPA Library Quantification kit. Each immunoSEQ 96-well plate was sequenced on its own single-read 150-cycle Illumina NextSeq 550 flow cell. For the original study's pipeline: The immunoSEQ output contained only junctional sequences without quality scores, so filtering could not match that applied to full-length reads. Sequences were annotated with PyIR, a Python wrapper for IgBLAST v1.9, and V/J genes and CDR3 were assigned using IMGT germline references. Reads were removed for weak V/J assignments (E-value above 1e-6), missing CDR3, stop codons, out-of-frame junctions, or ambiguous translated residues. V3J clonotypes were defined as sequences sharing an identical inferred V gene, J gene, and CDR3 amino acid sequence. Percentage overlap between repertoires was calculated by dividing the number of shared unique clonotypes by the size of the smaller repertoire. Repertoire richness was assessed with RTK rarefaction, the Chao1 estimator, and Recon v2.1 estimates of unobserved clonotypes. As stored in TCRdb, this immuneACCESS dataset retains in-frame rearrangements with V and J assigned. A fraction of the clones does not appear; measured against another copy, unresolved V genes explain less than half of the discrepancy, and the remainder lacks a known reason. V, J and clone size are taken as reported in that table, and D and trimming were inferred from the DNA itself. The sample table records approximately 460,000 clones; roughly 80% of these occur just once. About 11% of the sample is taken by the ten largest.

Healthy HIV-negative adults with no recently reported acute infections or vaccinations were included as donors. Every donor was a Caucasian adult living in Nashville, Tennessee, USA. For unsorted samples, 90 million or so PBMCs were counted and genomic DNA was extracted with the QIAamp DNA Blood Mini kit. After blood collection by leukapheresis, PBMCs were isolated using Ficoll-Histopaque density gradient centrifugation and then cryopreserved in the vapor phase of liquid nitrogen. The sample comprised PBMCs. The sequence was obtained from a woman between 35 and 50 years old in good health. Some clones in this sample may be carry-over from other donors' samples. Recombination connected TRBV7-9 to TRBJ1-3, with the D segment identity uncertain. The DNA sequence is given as TGTGCCAGCAGCGCGGTAGGAAACACCATATATTTT. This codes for CASSAVGNTIYF.